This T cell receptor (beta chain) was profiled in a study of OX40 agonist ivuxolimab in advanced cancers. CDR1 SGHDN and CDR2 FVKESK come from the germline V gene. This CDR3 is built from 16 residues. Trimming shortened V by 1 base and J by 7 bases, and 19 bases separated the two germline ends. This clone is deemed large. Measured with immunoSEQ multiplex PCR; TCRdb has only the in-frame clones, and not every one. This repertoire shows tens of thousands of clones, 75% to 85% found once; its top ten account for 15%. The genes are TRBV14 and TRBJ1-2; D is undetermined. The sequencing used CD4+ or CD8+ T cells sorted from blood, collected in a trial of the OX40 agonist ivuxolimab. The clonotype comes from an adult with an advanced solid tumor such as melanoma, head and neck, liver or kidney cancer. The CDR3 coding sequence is TGTGCCAGCAGCCAAGCTCCGACACCGGGTATTCGTGGCTACACCTTC. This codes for CASSQAPTPGIRGYTF.